Listed here are 11 T cell receptor beta chains from one sample, sequenced in a study of human T cells and chemical hapten exposure. Time point specified: patch test 1, 2 weeks after DPC sensitization. Sample treatment: therapeutic diphenylcyclopropenone sensitization with weekly scalp DPC. TCRdb re-called the RACE reads through MiXCR, storing one row per CDR3 protein. This table has 75,000 to 95,000 distinct CDR3 sequences, approximately 10% appearing once. The sequenced sample was whole blood, obtained in connection with sensitization to the hapten diphenylcyclopropenone (DPC). The receptor source for this set is a woman aged 60-75 years with alopecia areata. Some clones in this sample may be carry-over from other donors' samples.

As to this clonotype: This may come from a read error, since a much larger clone is one base off. The chain joins TRBV20-1 to TRBJ1-2; 10 positions match TRBD1. This CDR3 spans 13 amino acids. Trimming removed 6 bases from V and 4 bases from J; junction bases left unmatched: 5. Per germline, CDR1 DFQATT and CDR2 SNEGSKA (reference sequence). The CDR3 coding sequence is TGCAGTGCCAGACAGGGGGCCAGCTATGGCTACACCTTC. It yields the protein CSARQGASYGYTF.

This clonotype has a count of ten or more. The rearrangement joins TRBV10-3 to TRBJ1-5; the match to TRBD1 covers 9 bases. Germline V gene data show CDR1 as ENHRY and CDR2 as SYGVKD. The V gene end was trimmed by 6 bases and the J gene end by 7 bases; junction bases not matched to a gene: 4. There are 13 residues in the CDR3. CDR3 nucleotides: TGTGCCATCAGGGGGACAGGGATCCAGCCCCAGCATTTT. Encoded protein: CAIRGTGIQPQHF.

This clonotype was detected a few times. The chain couples TRBV6-2 or TRBV6-3 to TRBJ2-3, with 9 bases identical to TRBD1. Germline V gene sequence: CDR1 MNHEY, CDR2 SVGEGT. The V segment lost 1 base and the J segment 1 base; nucleotides outside the gene matches: 3. The length of the CDR3 is 16 residues. The CDR3: CASSYFRDRGTDTQYF. Written as DNA, the CDR3 is TGTGCCAGCAGTTACTTCCGGGACAGGGGCACAGATACGCAGTATTTT.

The table lists this clonotype with many counts. The chain uses TRBV29-1 and TRBJ2-5, with D unclear. Trimming shortened V by 7 bases and J by 4 bases, and 10 bases separated the two germline ends. This CDR3 region has 11 residues. The germline V gene encodes CDR1 SQVTM and CDR2 ANQGSEA. The CDR3 is CSGRVVETQYF. CDR3 nucleotide sequence: TGCAGCGGTCGGGTGGTAGAGACCCAGTACTTC.

This clonotype was observed a few times. This chain joins TRBV10-3 and TRBJ2-1; 7 bases fit TRBD1. After removal of 10 bases from V and 6 bases from J, the junction contained 12 bases not matched to a gene. CDR1 ENHRY and CDR2 SYGVKD come from the germline V gene. CDR3 length: 14 residues. The chain's CDR3 is CASQLKAGGNEQFF. Written as DNA, the CDR3 is TGTGCCAGCCAACTCAAGGCAGGGGGCAATGAGCAGTTCTTC.

The chain employs TRBV21-1 and TRBJ2-1; the table's D call of TRBD1 was not tested on the DNA. TRBV21-1 is described as a pseudogene. This CDR3 has 14 amino acids. The DNA for the CDR3 is TGTGCCAGCAGCAAGGCCGGGGCGGACAATGAGCAGTTCTTC. Translating gives CASSKAGADNEQFF.

The chain recombines TRBV29-1 with TRBJ2-1; the D is unclear. Between the trimmed V and J ends, which lost 4 bases and 5 bases, there was a span of 9 bases. The CDR3 contains 12 residues. CDR1 and CDR2 from the germline V gene are SQVTM and ANQGSEA. This CDR3 is CSVGFLHNEQFF. The CDR3, as DNA: TGCAGCGTTGGGTTTCTCCACAATGAGCAGTTCTTC.

This clonotype was observed at least ten times. The V and J genes are TRBV19 and TRBJ1-2, with 7 bases matching TRBD1. Losses at the gene ends were 4 bases for V and 7 bases for J; bases not matched to a gene: 12. The germline V gene encodes CDR1 LNHDA and CDR2 SQIVND (reference sequence). The CDR3 runs 15 residues. The CDR3 nucleotides read TGTGCCAGTAGTACCCAGACAGGGATATCCTCTGGCTACACCTTC. Translation gives CASSTQTGISSGYTF.

The rearrangement uses TRBV19 and TRBJ2-3; D is undetermined. Germline V gene data show CDR1 as LNHDA and CDR2 as SQIVND (reference sequence). The ends were cut back, 3 bases at V and 0 bases at J, with 10 bases in the middle. CDR3 length equals 15 residues. CDR3 bases: TGTGCCAGTAGTATCGGAGTTTCTAGCACAGATACGCAGTATTTT. Protein sequence: CASSIGVSSTDTQYF.

This clonotype was detected only a few times. The chain is built from TRBV7-9 and TRBJ2-5; 8 nucleotides agree with TRBD2. V lost 2 bases, J lost 3 bases, and 8 bases stayed unmatched. The CDR3 is 16 residues long. The germline V gene encodes CDR1 SEHNR and CDR2 FQNEAQ (reference sequence). The CDR3: CASSLFGGGLKETQYF. The CDR3 nucleotides are TGTGCCAGCAGCTTATTCGGCGGGGGGCTAAAAGAGACCCAGTACTTC.

This clonotype was detected a few times. The chain uses TRBV29-1 and TRBJ1-1, with TRBD1 identical over 10 bases. Unmatched junction bases numbered 5, after V lost 3 bases and J lost 4 bases. CDR3 length: 14 amino acids. Germline V CDR1 and CDR2: SQVTM, ANQGSEA. The CDR3 sequence is CSVEGQGWSTEAFF. The DNA for the CDR3 is TGCAGCGTTGAGGGACAGGGGTGGAGCACTGAAGCTTTCTTT.